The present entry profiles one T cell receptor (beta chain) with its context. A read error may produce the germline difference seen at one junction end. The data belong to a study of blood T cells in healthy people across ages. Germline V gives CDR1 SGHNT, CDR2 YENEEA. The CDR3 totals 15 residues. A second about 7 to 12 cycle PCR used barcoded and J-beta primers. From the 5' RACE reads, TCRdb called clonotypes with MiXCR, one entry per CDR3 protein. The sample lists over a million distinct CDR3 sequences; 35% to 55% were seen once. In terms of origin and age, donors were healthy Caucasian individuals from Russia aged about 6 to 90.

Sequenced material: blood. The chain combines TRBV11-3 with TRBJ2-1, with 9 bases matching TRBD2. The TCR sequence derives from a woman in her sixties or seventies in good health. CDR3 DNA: TGTACCAGCAGCTTAGAGCCAGCGGGGGGTAATGAGCAGTTCTTC. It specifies CTSSLEPAGGNEQFF.